The clone carrying this T cell receptor (beta chain) appeared many times. The antigen is not known. This record comes from a study of spatial heterogeneity in lung cancer. Looking at the study overall: Detected beta-chain sequences consistently exceeded alpha-chain sequences. For the average unique TCR and UMI combination, more than 8.5 occurrences appeared in raw reads. Study conclusions and caveats: Tumor mutation counts were tracked by expanded intratumoral alpha and beta TCR counts. Estimation of coverage gave values of around 6.6% for alpha and approximately 14% for beta chains in tumor T cells.

Regarding time point: sample taken at primary tumor resection. There were 72 donors, all of them untreated patients with early-stage non-small cell lung cancer. Via MiXCR, TCRdb re-called the 5' RACE reads, giving one row per CDR3 protein. The sample contains around 5,000 distinct CDR3 sequences, 6% to 8.5% of which appear only once. The CDR3 loop spans 16 amino acids. Germline CDR1 is SGDLS and CDR2 is YYNGEE. The J segment lost 7 bases and the V segment lost 4 bases, leaving 15 bases of the junction unmatched. The gene calls are TRBV9 and TRBJ2-5, with 8 bases fitting TRBD2. The sequence was obtained from a male donor with early-stage non-small cell lung cancer. The sequences come from lung tumor tissue, collected at surgery. The CDR3, as DNA: TGTGCCAGCAGCCCGCGAGCGGGGGCAGTGATGTGGACCCAGTACTTC. Residues: CASSPRAGAVMWTQYF.